The present T cell receptor beta chain was sequenced within a study of cytomegalovirus exposure and HLA in healthy donors (dated by TCRdb to about 2017). With respect to the entire study: According to an earlier analysis of a few hundred of the donors, some 180 million T cells yielded some 120 million unique TCR beta sequences and approximately 280 Gb of sequence data. An early release that covered about 640 HLA-typed donors contained around 300 gigabases of sequencing data and 85 million to 100 million unique TCR sequences. The genetic ancestry cluster associated with self-reported Caucasian donors included over 65% of the approximately 400 genotyped donors. The study aimed to test whether cataloging public T cell receptors could reveal signatures of past pathogen exposure. The T cell repertoires of around 730 subjects were profiled by immunosequencing and related to cytomegalovirus serostatus. In addition to the first cohort of about 650 subjects, a separate validation cohort of 120 different subjects was used. High-throughput TCR immunosequencing, statistical association of individual TCRs with disease status, and machine learning were combined to predict cytomegalovirus infection status. To study patterns of TCR occurrence, a later analysis re-analyzed previously published TCR beta repertoires from several hundred donors and added high-resolution HLA genotyping. In the later analysis, no new phenotypic data were used to find candidate immune exposures; instead, reliance was placed on TCR beta sequences and their occurrence across donors. In an earlier analysis of 500 to 650 of the donors, high-throughput TCR beta sequencing was used to judge whether each TCR beta V gene segment behaved as functional or pseudogenic. Alongside the repertoire data, information on donor age, sex, ethnicity and CMV serostatus was compiled. Genome-wide SNP genotypes for about 65% of the 666 donors were used in a later genetic analysis, which treated that subset as a discovery cohort. Every discovery cohort repertoire had been produced on one sequencing platform. Class I and class II HLA loci were covered by the typing at four-digit resolution. The number of donors typed differed by locus, with about 629-640 for A, B, C, DRB1 and DQB1, about 500 for DQA1, over 600 for DPA1, and around 460 for DPB1. Because of strong linkage in the cohort, five DR-DQ haplotypes were treated as single units for association and clustering. Among some 400 genotyped donors of the cohort, an average of approximately 250,000 unique TCR beta nucleotide sequences were sequenced per donor, 15% to 20% of them non-productive. Summary of the overall study and its limitations: Because counts were too low, seventeen rarely observed V segments, including chromosome 9 orphons, were excluded from the earlier analysis of 587 of the donors. Roughly uniform sequencing depth across donors was assumed in presence/absence analyses, although this assumption may not hold. The study gave a list of 150 to 200 TCR beta chains associated with cytomegalovirus. In vitro tests confirmed that three of the cytomegalovirus-associated TCR beta chains recognize cytomegalovirus antigens. The classifier was reported to diagnose cytomegalovirus status with high specificity and sensitivity in both the original and validation cohorts. In a later analysis, HLA-associated TCR beta chains showed more clonal expansion and lower generation probabilities than non-associated chains that were equally common. Because HLA typing was missing for some donors at each locus, association tests included only the typed subset. In a later analysis, most CMV-associated TCR beta chains were found to appear HLA-restricted, with HLA associations seemingly driven largely by CMV exposure. Linkage disequilibrium might explain the correlated functional status among segregating V segments, but an unknown experimental factor could not be excluded. The cohort was sequenced for TCR beta chains only, and without alpha or paired-chain data the features that could be detected were limited. A later genetic analysis associated a missense DCLRE1C variant with V-gene and J-gene trimming of TCR beta chains, and an independent cohort replicated the association. The only immune exposure information available for the cohort was CMV serostatus. A later analysis reported that several top co-occurrence clusters appeared linked to parvovirus B19, influenza, CMV and Epstein-Barr virus. A cluster of highly shared sequence variants was judged likely to represent a technical artifact of the sequencing pipeline. A further reported finding was that TCR beta sequences accurately predicted the HLA-A and HLA-B alleles for most subjects in the first cohort. While some public TCRs were present in many individuals, most TCR sequences turned up only very rarely across donors. A later analysis found that TCR association rates varied across HLA loci, with DRB1 alleles showing the most associated TCRs and HLA-C alleles the fewest. Compared with the approximately 600-donor mean, donors in an Asian-associated ancestry cluster had fewer N-insertions in productive TCRs, according to a later genetic analysis. Specific HLA alleles were associated with 16,951 TCR beta sequences at a false discovery rate of 0.05 in a later analysis. The authors suggested that the approach could potentially be extended to other disease states and immunological phenotypes. An earlier analysis of around 500 of the donors showed that most TCR beta V segments appeared in productive rearrangements either about 87% or about 30% of the time, which broadly matched IMGT annotations. Assigning TCR associations to individual alleles was difficult when HLA alleles, especially DR and DQ, strongly co-occurred. The 87-base-pair reads could not distinguish some IMGT-functional V segments, including TRBV6-2 and TRBV6-3, so those segments were excluded.

Library creation used the immunoSEQ multiplex PCR assay. The multiplex PCR relied on a mix of 60 forward primers for TCR Vbeta segments and 13 reverse primers for TCR Jbeta segments. The CDR3 region of rearranged TCR beta genes was amplified from genomic DNA with a multiplex PCR assay. On the Illumina HiSeq System, the amplified TCR beta libraries were sequenced as 87-base-pair reads. On the study's bioinformatics: Across the 666 repertoires, a later analysis counted roughly 84 million unique TCR beta chains, around 11 million of which were shared by at least two donors. A nearest-neighbor algorithm error-corrected the raw reads and collapsed the reads into unique sequences, merging closely related sequences to remove PCR and sequencing errors. Alignment of CDR3 sequences to IMGT reference sequences was used to assign V, D and J gene segments. For a sequence to be retained, a match of at least six nucleotides was required to both a V gene segment and a J gene segment. Rearrangements were classified as productive when the CDR3 lacked stop codons and remained in frame with V and J, and all other rearrangements were classified as non-productive. CDR3 was defined by IMGT convention, running from the second conserved V-encoded cysteine to the conserved J-encoded phenylalanine. Sequences without an unambiguous match to a single V gene segment were excluded from the earlier analysis of almost 600 of the donors. In an earlier analysis of 587 of the donors, a V segment was called functional when productive rearrangements were above 56.7%, and segregating when the standard deviation between donors exceeded 5%. A statistical classification framework was built for diagnosing cytomegalovirus status from the catalog of TCR beta chain sequences. A later analysis assigned V and J genes by comparing TCR nucleotide sequences with IMGT/GENE-DB human TR gene sequences. The TCRdist pipeline was used in a later analysis to assign CDR3 sequences and most-parsimonious VDJ recombination scenarios. A later analysis defined each TCR beta chain by its CDR3 amino acid sequence plus V-gene family, and excluded reads lacking a unique V-gene family. To address suspected cross-contamination and a sequencing artifact, a later analysis removed 592 highly shared, low-generation-probability nucleotide sequences. In a later analysis, a clonal expansion index was calculated for each public chain from normalized within-repertoire ranks of inferred template counts. In a later analysis, generation probabilities were computed using a VDJ recombination model fitted to out-of-frame rearrangements, and the results were checked against IGoR. In a later analysis, TCR-TCR, TCR-HLA and TCR-CMV co-occurrence was scored with hypergeometric tests, and a repertoire-size bias correction was applied to TCR pairs. In a later analysis, false discovery rates were estimated by permuting HLA or CMV assignments 20 times. In a later analysis, co-occurring TCRs were grouped using DBSCAN, with TCRdist sequence similarity added in when clustering inside HLA-allele-positive subsets. Repertoires with fewer than 30,000 or more than 120,000 public chains, plus five repertoires with anomalous nucleotide sharing, were excluded from co-occurrence clustering. In TCRdb, the immuneACCESS table is reduced to in-frame sequences with V and J assigned. These tables do not hold every clone; where another copy was compared, an unresolved V gene accounts for under half, and the others remain unexplained. V, J and clone size are taken as reported in that table, and D and trimming were inferred from the DNA itself. Counted in this sample were over 110,000 clones; about four fifths of them appeared once. Roughly 6.2% of the sample is in the top ten clones.

The germline V gene sets CDR1 to KGHSH and CDR2 to LQKENI. At the junction V is shortened by 2 bases and J by 3 bases; bases outside the gene matches: 5. Counted from cysteine to phenylalanine, this CDR3 has 15 amino acids. Only the CDR3 portion is preserved as DNA: 45 bases, with reading frame beginning at the first base. In total, roughly 670 healthy bone marrow donors made up the cohort. At the time of sampling, all cohort members were nominally healthy, though unrecorded immune exposures were likely present. The donor was CMV seropositive and was included in the group of around 300 seropositive cohort members. A peripheral blood sample was provided by each donor, and peripheral blood mononuclear cells were used for TCR beta sequencing. The Qiagen DNeasy Blood Extraction Kit was used to extract genomic DNA from the blood cell samples. This clone was seen a single time. The antigen it binds to is not known. No per-base quality is available; no much larger clone lies one base away.

The V and J genes are TRBV18 and TRBJ2-3; 7 central bases correspond to TRBD1. Sequencing was carried out using PBMCs. This TCR derives from a woman aged 40 to 50 in good health and CMV-seropositive. In nucleotides, the sequence is TGTGCCAGCTCACCATCGACAGGGTTGACAGATACGCAGTATTTT. Its product reads: CASSPSTGLTDTQYF.